The T cell receptor (beta chain) described here comes from a study of regulatory T cells in long-lasting Graves disease. General study findings and limits: It was in persistent disease that TRBV28, TRBJ1-2 and TRBJ2-5 were favored.

With 2 bases removed from V and 3 bases from J, the gap between germline ends came to 10 bases. The CDR3 length is 14 residues. Germline lookup yields CDR1 LGHDT and CDR2 YNNKEL (reference sequence). Researchers made TCR beta libraries by using iRepertoire HTBI primers and running Arm-PCR on CDR3 regions. TCRdb re-called the multiplex PCR reads with MiXCR, one entry per CDR3 protein. The table includes roughly 440,000 distinct CDR3 sequences, roughly 15% detected once. At least ten counts were recorded for this clonotype. What it recognizes is unknown. Time point meaning: newly diagnosed GD, antithyroid drugs for less than 3 months. Making the TCR library involved RNA that had been extracted from PBMCs. The same specimen was also included in a second study, on T cells in Graves' hyperthyroidism and ophthalmopathy.

Sequenced here: peripheral blood mononuclear cells (PBMCs), sampled at new diagnosis, from a patient treated with antithyroid drugs. The sequence derives from a woman aged 18-30 years with Graves disease. This chain uses TRBV3-1 with TRBJ1-1; a weak D match, TRBD1 (5 bases). The CDR3 here is CASSQHDSYTEAFF. CDR3 DNA: TGTGCCAGCAGCCAACACGACAGTTACACTGAAGCTTTCTTT.